This T cell receptor beta chain was observed in a study of T-cell reconstitution after alpha-beta-depleted transplantation in children. The study's findings and limits: The origin of high day-60 TCRbeta diversity in some patients lay in surviving recipient T cells and thymic progenitors.

The sample holds many counts of this clonotype. Antigen unknown. It was with unique molecular identifiers that the TCRbeta library was prepared. TCRdb passed the PCR reads through MiXCR, listing each CDR3 protein once. The sample yields 190,000 or so distinct CDR3 sequences, roughly 6.3% seen once. Per the germline V gene, CDR1 is MNHEY and CDR2 is SVGEGT. V was pared by 0 bases and J by 4 bases, with 21 bases between. This CDR3 comprises 19 residues. The origin of this receptor is a girl under three years old with combined immunodeficiency, due to receive a stem cell transplant. The V gene is TRBV6-2 or TRBV6-3, the J gene TRBJ2-2; tentatively, D is TRBD2 (5 bases). The sequences come from PBMCs, collected before TCRalphabeta/CD19-depleted stem cell transplant. The CDR3 sequence is CASSYSILTLGSGTGELFF. The CDR3 nucleotides read TGTGCCAGCAGTTACTCGATCCTGACCCTAGGGAGCGGCACCGGGGAGCTGTTTTTT.